These 3 T cell receptor beta chains came from one sample sequenced in a study of cytomegalovirus exposure and HLA in healthy donors. The PCR contained 60 Vbeta and 13 Jbeta primers. Using immunoSEQ multiplex PCR, the repertoire was profiled, and TCRdb retains in-frame clones only, with some absent. The sample holds 150,000 to 200,000 clones, about 80% seen once. The sequenced sample was PBMCs. Every receptor here comes from a woman aged 25-40 years in good health and CMV-seropositive.

The CDR3 bases are TGTGCCAGCAGCATTACCCATGGACAGCTGAATGAAAAACTGTTTTTT. It yields the protein CASSITHGQLNEKLFF. The J gene is TRBJ1-4, the V gene TRBV7-8; D possibly corresponds to TRBD1 (6 bases). V lost 5 bases and J lost 5, with 18 bases in between. CDR3 length equals 16 residues. CDR1 and CDR2 (germline): SGHVS, FQNEAQ.

The chain links TRBV19 to TRBJ1-1; D unclear. V was pared by 7 bases and J by 4 bases, with 19 bases between. This CDR3 spans 15 amino acids. Germline V CDR1 and CDR2: LNHDA, SQIVND (reference sequence). The CDR3 here is CASTTPPPGSTEAFF. DNA of the CDR3: TGTGCCAGTACCACACCCCCCCCGGGTAGCACTGAAGCTTTCTTT.

V gene TRBV5-1 combines with J gene TRBJ2-7; 10 bases fit TRBD1. The V gene's germline CDR1 is SGHRS and CDR2 YFSETQ. CDR3 length: 16 residues. Unmatched junction bases numbered 13, after V lost 4 bases and J lost 6 bases. In DNA form, the CDR3 reads TGCGCCAGCAGCCGCGGGTGGGGACAGGGGTCAGGCGAGCAGTACTTC. Translating it yields CASSRGWGQGSGEQYF. Full variable domain (missing parts from reference TRBV5-1 and TRBJ2-7): KAGVTQTPRYLIKTRGQQVTLSCSPISGHRSVSWYQQTPGQGLQFLFEYFSETQRNKGNFPGRFSGRQFSNSRSEMNVSTLELGDSALYLCASSRGWGQGSGEQYFGPGTRLTVT.